The 5 T cell receptor beta chains reported below all come from one sample, sequenced in a study of T cell responses to AZD1222 COVID-19 vaccine (dated by TCRdb to the early 2020s). Receptor amplification or capture employed the immunoSEQ multiplex PCR assay. Sourced from immuneACCESS, this table was stored by TCRdb with only in-frame sequences that have V and J called. A share of the clones is absent; for the studies checked, an unresolved V gene accounts for under half, and the remainder has no known explanation. The sample has roughly 200,000 clones on record, 80% to 90% of them singletons. The ten largest clones take up around 8% of the sample. The time point label on this specimen signifies: baseline before first vaccination. This material consisted of peripheral blood, taken on day 0 of AZD1222 vaccination. The receptor set was obtained from an adult in good health.

The chain uses TRBV6-5 and TRBJ2-5; 13 positions match TRBD2. The CDR3 runs 15 residues. The germline V gene encodes CDR1 MNHEY and CDR2 SVGAGI. V lost 6 bases to trimming and J lost 7 bases; unmatched junction nucleotides: 8. CDR3 sequence: CASSLLAGGPGTQYF. CDR3 nucleotide sequence: TGTGCCAGCAGCCTACTAGCGGGGGGGCCGGGGACCCAGTACTTC.

The chain links TRBV10-2 to TRBJ2-5; D is undetermined. V was shortened by 0 bases and J by 7 bases, with 15 bases between the two germline ends. Germline V lookup: CDR1 WSHSY, CDR2 SAAADI. The CDR3 is 15 residues long. The CDR3 sequence is CASSESFGLWGTQYF. CDR3 in DNA: TGCGCCAGCAGTGAGTCGTTCGGCTTATGGGGGACCCAGTACTTC.

This clone was seen just once. The genes are TRBV10-1 and TRBJ1-5; 9 bases align to TRBD1. There are 17 residues in the CDR3. Germline V lookup: CDR1 WNHNN, CDR2 SYGVQD (reference sequence). V shed 5 bases and J 2 bases; nucleotides not matched to a gene: 10. The CDR3 DNA sequence: TGCGCCAGCAGTACCAAAACAGGGGGCGAGGGCAATCAGCCCCAGCATTTT. Its protein product is CASSTKTGGEGNQPQHF.

This sequence joins TRBV28 and TRBJ1-1; D ambiguous. Trimming left V 2 bases short and J 5 bases short, with 12 bases between. The CDR3 loop spans 14 amino acids. Germline V lookup: CDR1 MDHEN, CDR2 SYDVKM. CDR3 in amino acids: CASSLILVGTEAFF. The DNA for the CDR3 is TGTGCCAGCAGTTTAATTTTGGTGGGAACTGAAGCTTTCTTT.

The chain combines TRBV5-4 with TRBJ2-7; TRBD2 aligns across 7 bases. Per the germline V gene, CDR1 is SGHNT and CDR2 is YYREEE (reference sequence). The CDR3 length is 18 residues. With 3 bases clipped from V and 0 bases from J, the junction kept 15 bases outside the gene matches. DNA of the CDR3: TGTGCCAGCAGCTCGTGGCGGGGGACCCAAAAAGGCTCCTACGAGCAGTACTTC. It encodes CASSSWRGTQKGSYEQYF.